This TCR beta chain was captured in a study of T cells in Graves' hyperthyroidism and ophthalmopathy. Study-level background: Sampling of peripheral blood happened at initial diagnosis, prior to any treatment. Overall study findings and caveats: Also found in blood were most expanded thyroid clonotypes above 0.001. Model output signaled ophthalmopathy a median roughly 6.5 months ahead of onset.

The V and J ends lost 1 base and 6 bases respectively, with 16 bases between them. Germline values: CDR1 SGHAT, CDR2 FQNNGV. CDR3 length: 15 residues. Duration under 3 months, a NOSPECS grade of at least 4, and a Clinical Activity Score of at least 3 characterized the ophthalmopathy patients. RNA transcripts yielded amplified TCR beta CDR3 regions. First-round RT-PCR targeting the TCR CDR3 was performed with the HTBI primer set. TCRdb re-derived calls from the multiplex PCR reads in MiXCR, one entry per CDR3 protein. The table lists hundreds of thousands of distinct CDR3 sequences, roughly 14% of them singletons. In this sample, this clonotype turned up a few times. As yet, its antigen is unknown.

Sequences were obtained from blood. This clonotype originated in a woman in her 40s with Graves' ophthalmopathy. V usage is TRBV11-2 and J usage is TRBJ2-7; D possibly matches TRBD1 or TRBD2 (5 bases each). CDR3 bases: TGTGCCAGCAGCTTAGTTGGGGGAGTGGTTGGCGAGCAGTACTTC. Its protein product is CASSLVGGVVGEQYF.